This T cell receptor beta chain was observed in a study of CD8+CD57+ T cells in acquired aplastic anemia. The authors sequenced patients whose flow cytometry had shown CD8+CD57+ cell expansion. Every patient had severe acquired aplastic anemia. The study profiled TCR beta VDJ and CDR3 using genomic DNA as template. TCRdb independently ran MiXCR on the reads; one entry per CDR3 protein. The table records some 200,000 distinct CDR3 sequences, around half of them present only once. Germline V gene data show CDR1 as MNHNS and CDR2 as SASEGT. V lost 6 bases, J lost 1 base, and 16 bases lay in between. The CDR3 is 15 amino acids.

The chain recombines TRBV6-1 with TRBJ2-7; possibly TRBD1 or TRBD2 for D (5 bases each). The receptor was derived from a human donor with aplastic anemia. Input material: sorted CD4+, CD8+, or CD8+CD57+ T cells (not recorded which) from PBMCs. In nucleotides, the CDR3 is TGTGCCAGCAGCCGTGGGGGTGGTGGGTCCTACGAGCAGTACTTC. The encoded protein is CASSRGGGGSYEQYF.